This T cell receptor beta chain was recovered during a study of blood T cell repertoires in COVID-19. Study at large: Some COVID-19 samples were acute and others convalescent; all came from the United States, Italy and Spain. The analysed material was cDNA or gDNA that came from T cells, B-cell-depleted T cells, or PBMCs.

Original processing methods: Reference gene primer amplification yielded estimated nucleated cell counts. Generated by immunoSEQ multiplex PCR, the TCRdb table keeps only in-frame clones and is missing some. The V and J calls and clone size come from that table; D and trimming were worked out from the DNA. The top ten clones hold 8.2% of a sample with around 140,000 clones, more than 70% of them seen once. The V end lost 3 bases, the J end lost 10 bases, and 15 bases lay between the germline ends. The CDR3 sequence is 13 residues long. The germline CDR1 and CDR2 sequences are SEHNR and FQNEAQ (reference sequence).

The source material was peripheral blood. The chain has TRBV7-9 and TRBJ1-1; TRBD1 might be the D (6 bases). This receptor was taken from a woman aged 60 to 75 with acute or convalescent COVID-19. CDR3 residues: CASSFGRGVGAFF. The CDR3 DNA is TGTGCCAGCAGCTTCGGCAGGGGAGTTGGAGCTTTCTTT.